The 14 T cell receptor beta chains reported below all come from one sample, sequenced in a study of circulating CD8 cells and anti-PD-1 response in melanoma. Sorting of live CD3+CD8+TCRalphabeta+ cells by PD-1 and/or TIGIT gave four subsets. TCR libraries were prepared from around 14 ng of total RNA with the QIAseq Immune Repertoire TCR panel. TCRdb passed the reads through MiXCR, listing each CDR3 protein once. The data show under 450 distinct CDR3 sequences, around 5% seen once. This sample comprised CD8+ T cells from PBMCs, obtained at baseline or after one month of anti-PD-1 therapy (not recorded which). The receptors here all came from a human donor with melanoma.

This clonotype was recorded a few times. The V gene is TRBV7-2, the J gene TRBJ2-1; 11 nucleotides match TRBD2. V gave up 3 bases and J gave up 8 bases; unmatched junction bases: 9. Germline assignment: CDR1 SGHTA and CDR2 FQGNSA. There are 16 residues in the CDR3. The CDR3 reads CASSLRTSGLPHEQFF. CDR3 DNA: TGTGCCAGCAGCTTGAGGACTAGCGGGTTACCTCATGAGCAGTTCTTC.

This sequence joins TRBV3-1 and TRBJ2-1, with D maybe TRBD1 (6 bases). Germline values: CDR1 LGHDT, CDR2 YNNKEL (reference sequence). Trimming removed 3 bases from V and 0 bases from J, with 15 bases in between. The CDR3 contains 17 residues. CDR3 amino acids: CASSQDRGTPSYNEQFF. DNA for the CDR3: TGTGCCAGCAGCCAGGACAGAGGAACCCCCTCCTACAATGAGCAGTTCTTC.

This clonotype qualifies as medium-sized. This sequence joins TRBV4-1 and TRBJ1-2; no clear D. The V gene's germline CDR1 is MGHRA and CDR2 YSYEKL. The CDR3 contains 15 residues. V gave up 4 bases and J gave up 5 bases, with 17 bases separating them. CDR3 nucleotides: TGCGCCAGCAGCCCCGGACGGGAACGACCTTATGGCTACACCTTC. It translates to CASSPGRERPYGYTF.

This sequence joins TRBV9 and TRBJ2-1, with 9 positions matching TRBD2. Germline trimming cut 3 bases from V and 4 bases from J; bases unmatched to any gene: 5. Germline V lookup: CDR1 SGDLS, CDR2 YYNGEE. The CDR3 has 15 amino acids. DNA of the CDR3: TGTGCCAGCAGCGGAAGCGGGGGGAATTACAATGAGCAGTTCTTC. As protein: CASSGSGGNYNEQFF.

This clonotype is labeled medium-sized. This rearrangement joins TRBV7-9 to TRBJ2-7, with 7 bases aligning to TRBD1. CDR3 length: 15 amino acids. V lost 3 bases and J lost 6; bases outside the gene matches: 11. The germline CDR1 and CDR2 sequences are SEHNR and FQNEAQ (reference sequence). In DNA, the CDR3 is TGTGCCAGCAGCTTGTCGGAAAGGGGGCGAGGCGAGCAGTACTTC. It is translated as CASSLSERGRGEQYF.

By frequency in the sample, this clonotype is large (0.1 to 1%). The CDR3 is CASTDTGTGHYEQYF. DNA for the CDR3: TGTGCCAGCACGGACACCGGGACAGGGCACTACGAGCAGTACTTC. This chain uses TRBV7-9 with TRBJ2-7; TRBD1 agrees at 9 bases. Germline V gene lookup returns CDR1 SEHNR and CDR2 FQNEAQ (reference sequence). The CDR3 sequence is 15 residues long. The V segment lost 7 bases and the J segment 3 bases; nucleotides outside the gene matches: 10.

This clonotype was seen just once. A clone one base away is much larger, so this may be a read error. This chain uses TRBV28 with TRBJ1-3; D uncertain. This CDR3 region has 14 residues. V was cut by 6 bases and J by 3 bases, with 12 bases left in between. The V gene's germline CDR1 is MDHEN and CDR2 SYDVKM. CDR3 residues: CASSHPSHGNTIYF. In DNA form, the CDR3 reads TGTGCCAGCAGCCACCCTTCGCATGGAAACACCATATATTTT.

This clonotype rates as hyperexpanded (1% or more). The J gene is TRBJ2-7, the V gene TRBV20-1, with 14 bases fitting TRBD2. The CDR3 consists of 18 residues. Germline V lookup: CDR1 DFQATT, CDR2 SNEGSKA (reference sequence). The trim removed 5 bases at V and 0 bases at J, leaving 12 bases unmatched. The CDR3 loop is CSAWDPGLAGASSYEQYF. The CDR3 bases are TGCAGTGCTTGGGACCCGGGACTAGCGGGGGCCAGCTCCTACGAGCAGTACTTC.

This clonotype is medium-sized (0.01 to 0.1%) in the sample. This chain links TRBV28 with TRBJ2-7; D call uncertain. Germline V gene data show CDR1 as MDHEN and CDR2 as SYDVKM. With 5 bases removed from V and 3 bases from J, the gap between germline ends came to 5 bases. The CDR3 is 11 amino acids. CDR3 sequence: CASSPLYEQYF. CDR3 DNA: TGTGCCAGCAGTCCACTCTACGAGCAGTACTTC.

Relative to its sample, this clonotype is large. The chain joins TRBV7-3 to TRBJ2-1, with 8 bases that match TRBD1. The V segment lost 3 bases and the J segment 6 bases; nucleotides outside the gene matches: 7. The CDR3 is 15 amino acids. Germline loops: CDR1 SGHTA, CDR2 FQGTGA. CDR3 coding DNA: TGTGCCAGCAGCTTCGGGACAGGCCTTTCCAATGAGCAGTTCTTC. It yields the protein CASSFGTGLSNEQFF.

This clonotype is categorized as medium-sized. The chain is built from TRBV27 and TRBJ2-7, with 10 nucleotides matching TRBD2. Unmatched junction bases numbered 7, after V lost 4 bases and J lost 10 bases. The CDR3 spans 13 residues. From germline, CDR1 is MNHEY and CDR2 SMNVEV (reference sequence). CDR3 sequence: CASSSASGGHQYF. CDR3 sequence (DNA): TGTGCCAGCAGTTCGGCTAGCGGGGGTCATCAGTACTTC.

This clonotype was counted a few times. The genes are TRBV21-1 and TRBJ2-1; no check of the table's D call, TRBD1, against the DNA was made. TRBV21-1 is assigned pseudogene status. The CDR3 is made up of 16 amino acids. The CDR3 DNA sequence: TGTGCCAGCAGCAAAGCGTCCGGGAGAGGGGTCAATGAGCAGTTCTTC. As protein: CASSKASGRGVNEQFF.

This clonotype is large in the sample. This chain links TRBV6-2 or TRBV6-3 with TRBJ2-7; maybe TRBD1 (6 bases). Trimming removed 2 bases from V and 5 bases from J, with 7 bases in between. The CDR3 extends over 12 amino acids. Germline lookup yields CDR1 MNHEY and CDR2 SVGEGT. The CDR3 region is CASSYNRDEQYF. The CDR3 DNA sequence: TGTGCCAGCAGTTACAACAGGGACGAGCAGTACTTC.

This clonotype was observed a few times. The V gene is TRBV19, the J gene TRBJ2-2; D perhaps matches TRBD1 (5 bases). V dropped 3 bases and J dropped 6 bases, with 8 bases sitting between them. The length of the CDR3 is 13 residues. Germline assignment: CDR1 LNHDA and CDR2 SQIVND (reference sequence). The DNA of the CDR3 is TGTGCCAGTAGTATGCAGGGCCCCGGGGAGCTGTTTTTT. It translates to CASSMQGPGELFF. Combining the CDR3 with reference TRBV19 and TRBJ2-2 gives the whole variable domain DGGITQSPKYLFRKEGQNVTLSCEQNLNHDAMYWYRQDPGQGLRLIYYSQIVNDFQKGDIAEGYSVSREKKESFPLTVTSAQKNPTAFYLCASSMQGPGELFFGEGSRLTVL.